A selection of T cell receptor beta chains follows, all from one sample in a study of radiotherapy plus CTLA-4 blockade in lung cancer. Here immunoSEQ multiplex PCR was the method, and the copy in TCRdb shows in-frame clones only, minus some. The sample has approximately 76,000 clones; around 81% are singletons. The sample consisted of peripheral blood, taken from a patient treated with radiotherapy plus ipilimumab. The source of these receptors is a human donor with non-small cell lung cancer who had a partial response to radiotherapy plus ipilimumab. Some clones in this sample may be carry-over from other donors' samples. CDR3s include the opening cysteine and the closing phenylalanine or tryptophan. Fields, in order: CDR3 length, clone size, J gene, D gene, V gene, CDR3 protein, CDR3 DNA. A D gene is named only where the DNA matches it firmly. For some rows the clone size is stated as once, few or many, or as a class when expanded; others skip it.

len: 14; abundance: NA; j_gene: TRBJ2-1; d_gene: NA; v_gene: TRBV6-1; CDR3aa: CASRKRNSYNEQFF; CDR3nt: TGTGCCAGCAGGAAGCGGAACTCCTACAATGAGCAGTTCTTC
len: 18; abundance: NA; j_gene: TRBJ1-1; d_gene: NA; v_gene: TRBV19; CDR3aa: CASSMYRAGPARNTEAFF; CDR3nt: TGTGCCAGTAGTATGTATCGTGCAGGTCCGGCAAGGAACACTGAAGCTTTCTTT
len: 13; abundance: NA; j_gene: TRBJ1-5; d_gene: NA; v_gene: TRBV4-3; CDR3aa: CASSQDRGQPQHF; CDR3nt: TGCGCCAGCAGCCAAGATAGAGGGCAGCCCCAGCATTTT
len: 15; abundance: NA; j_gene: TRBJ1-4; d_gene: TRBD1; v_gene: TRBV13; CDR3aa: CASSRRTGGNEKLFF; CDR3nt: TGTGCCAGCAGCCGGCGGACAGGGGGCAATGAAAAACTGTTTTTT
len: 14; abundance: few; j_gene: TRBJ2-1; d_gene: NA; v_gene: TRBV28; CDR3aa: CASSSAEGNNEQFF; CDR3nt: TGTGCCAGCAGCAGTGCGGAGGGAAACAATGAGCAGTTCTTC
len: 18; abundance: NA; j_gene: TRBJ2-3; d_gene: TRBD2; v_gene: TRBV7-3; CDR3aa: CASSLTASGGGSTDTQYF; CDR3nt: TGTGCCAGCAGCTTAACGGCTAGCGGGGGGGGGAGCACAGATACGCAGTATTTT
len: 12; abundance: NA; j_gene: TRBJ1-5; d_gene: NA; v_gene: TRBV6-1; CDR3aa: CASSSGYQPQHF; CDR3nt: TGTGCCAGCAGTTCAGGGTATCAGCCCCAGCATTTT
len: 15; abundance: NA; j_gene: TRBJ2-2; d_gene: NA; v_gene: TRBV5-8; CDR3aa: CASSFPGISTGELFF; CDR3nt: TGTGCCAGCAGCTTTCCGGGAATCTCCACCGGGGAGCTGTTTTTT
len: 14; abundance: NA; j_gene: TRBJ1-2; d_gene: TRBD1; v_gene: TRBV18; CDR3aa: CASSLDRGNYGYTF; CDR3nt: TGTGCCAGCTCTCTAGACAGGGGGAACTATGGCTACACCTTC
len: 13; abundance: NA; j_gene: TRBJ2-5; d_gene: NA; v_gene: TRBV7-8; CDR3aa: CASSSGASGEQYF; CDR3nt: TGTGCCAGCAGCTCAGGGGCCTCAGGGGAGCAGTACTTC
len: 16; abundance: NA; j_gene: TRBJ2-2; d_gene: TRBD2; v_gene: TRBV2; CDR3aa: CASSGLAGGLVGELFF; CDR3nt: TGTGCCAGCAGCGGACTAGCGGGGGGGCTCGTCGGGGAGCTGTTTTTT
len: 14; abundance: NA; j_gene: TRBJ2-7; d_gene: TRBD2; v_gene: TRBV28; CDR3aa: CASRIGTSNYEQYF; CDR3nt: TGTGCCAGCAGAATTGGGACTAGCAACTACGAGCAGTACTTC
len: 11; abundance: NA; j_gene: TRBJ1-1; d_gene: NA; v_gene: TRBV30; CDR3aa: CAWSTGLGAFF; CDR3nt: TGTGCCTGGAGTACCGGACTAGGAGCTTTCTTT
len: 15; abundance: NA; j_gene: TRBJ2-7; d_gene: TRBD1; v_gene: TRBV6-5; CDR3aa: CASSRTPGQGGEQYF; CDR3nt: TGTGCCAGCAGCCGTACCCCCGGACAGGGTGGCGAGCAGTACTTC
len: 15; abundance: NA; j_gene: TRBJ2-5; d_gene: NA; v_gene: TRBV11-2; CDR3aa: CASSFGDRFSETQYF; CDR3nt: TGTGCCAGCAGCTTCGGTGACAGGTTTAGCGAGACCCAGTACTTC
len: 16; abundance: NA; j_gene: TRBJ1-1; d_gene: NA; v_gene: TRBV18; CDR3aa: CASSPPVRGVETEAFF; CDR3nt: TGTGCCAGCTCACCACCGGTTAGGGGCGTAGAGACTGAAGCTTTCTTT
len: 13; abundance: NA; j_gene: TRBJ1-1; d_gene: NA; v_gene: TRBV9; CDR3aa: CASSKRVGAEAFF; CDR3nt: TGTGCCAGCAGCAAGCGTGTGGGAGCTGAAGCTTTCTTT
len: 14; abundance: NA; j_gene: TRBJ2-1; d_gene: NA; v_gene: TRBV5-1; CDR3aa: CASSGGANSREQFF; CDR3nt: TGCGCCAGCAGTGGCGGCGCAAATTCCCGGGAGCAGTTCTTC
len: 8; abundance: NA; j_gene: TRBJ1-1; d_gene: TRBD1; v_gene: TRBV20-1; CDR3aa: CSVIGGIF; CDR3nt: TGCAGTGTCATAGGGGGCATTTTT
len: 12; abundance: NA; j_gene: TRBJ1-4; d_gene: NA; v_gene: TRBV29-1; CDR3aa: CSGGGGNEKLFF; CDR3nt: TGCAGCGGAGGGGGGGGTAATGAAAAACTGTTTTTT
len: 16; abundance: NA; j_gene: TRBJ1-6; d_gene: TRBD1; v_gene: TRBV11-2; CDR3aa: CASSPTQGAYNSPLHF; CDR3nt: TGTGCCAGCAGCCCCACTCAGGGGGCTTATAATTCACCCCTCCACTTT
len: 13; abundance: NA; j_gene: TRBJ1-2; d_gene: NA; v_gene: TRBV6-1; CDR3aa: CASSLRWNYGYTF; CDR3nt: TGTGCCAGCAGTTTGCGTTGGAACTATGGCTACACCTTC
len: 14; abundance: NA; j_gene: TRBJ1-1; d_gene: NA; v_gene: TRBV18; CDR3aa: CASSPSRRGDEAFF; CDR3nt: TGTGCCAGCTCACCATCTAGGAGGGGTGACGAAGCTTTCTTT
len: 14; abundance: NA; j_gene: TRBJ2-2; d_gene: NA; v_gene: TRBV19; CDR3aa: CASTFRGNTGELFF; CDR3nt: TGTGCCAGTACCTTTCGGGGGAACACCGGGGAGCTGTTTTTT
len: 14; abundance: few; j_gene: TRBJ1-1; d_gene: NA; v_gene: TRBV9; CDR3aa: CASSVGQGRTEAFF; CDR3nt: TGTGCCAGCAGCGTAGGCCAGGGTCGGACTGAAGCTTTCTTT
len: 14; abundance: once; j_gene: TRBJ1-5; d_gene: NA; v_gene: TRBV19; CDR3aa: CASKSTQGNQPQHF; CDR3nt: TGTGCCAGTAAAAGTACCCAGGGCAATCAGCCCCAGCATTTT
len: 16; abundance: NA; j_gene: TRBJ1-1; d_gene: TRBD1; v_gene: TRBV4-1; CDR3aa: CASSHHATGSNTEAFF; CDR3nt: TGCGCCAGCAGCCACCACGCGACAGGGTCGAACACTGAAGCTTTCTTT
len: 11; abundance: NA; j_gene: TRBJ2-1; d_gene: NA; v_gene: TRBV7-9; CDR3aa: CASSSSFRGFF; CDR3nt: TGTGCCAGCAGCTCCTCGTTTCGGGGGTTCTTC
len: 15; abundance: NA; j_gene: TRBJ1-6; d_gene: NA; v_gene: TRBV1; CDR3aa: CTSSQDLGVGSPLHF; CDR3nt: TGCACCAGCAGCCAAGATCTAGGGGTAGGTTCACCCCTCCACTTT
len: 15; abundance: NA; j_gene: TRBJ1-1; d_gene: TRBD1; v_gene: TRBV18; CDR3aa: CASSPDTGGVTEAFF; CDR3nt: TGTGCCAGCTCACCTGATACAGGGGGCGTCACTGAAGCTTTCTTT
len: 14; abundance: few; j_gene: TRBJ2-2; d_gene: NA; v_gene: TRBV6-4; CDR3aa: CASRSTGLRGELFF; CDR3nt: TGTGCCAGCAGAAGTACAGGGTTACGCGGGGAGCTGTTTTTT
len: 15; abundance: NA; j_gene: TRBJ2-1; d_gene: TRBD2; v_gene: TRBV2; CDR3aa: CASRGLAGSYNEQFF; CDR3nt: TGTGCCAGCAGGGGACTAGCGGGCTCCTACAATGAGCAGTTCTTC
len: 15; abundance: few; j_gene: TRBJ2-3; d_gene: NA; v_gene: TRBV5-8; CDR3aa: CASSLEEGGTDTQYF; CDR3nt: TGTGCCAGCAGCTTGGAAGAGGGGGGCACAGATACGCAGTATTTT
len: 14; abundance: NA; j_gene: TRBJ2-2; d_gene: NA; v_gene: TRBV28; CDR3aa: CASRAGRRSGELFF; CDR3nt: TGTGCCAGCAGGGCAGGGCGTCGCTCCGGGGAGCTGTTTTTT
len: 14; abundance: NA; j_gene: TRBJ2-5; d_gene: TRBD2; v_gene: TRBV7-2; CDR3aa: CASSQAGGRETQYF; CDR3nt: TGTGCCAGCTCCCAGGCGGGGGGGCGCGAGACCCAGTACTTC
len: 14; abundance: NA; j_gene: TRBJ1-2; d_gene: NA; v_gene: TRBV7-2; CDR3aa: CASSIPAAEYGYTF; CDR3nt: TGTGCCAGCAGTATACCGGCGGCAGAATATGGCTACACCTTC
len: 17; abundance: NA; j_gene: TRBJ2-3; d_gene: NA; v_gene: TRBV9; CDR3aa: CASSLLGGAPSTDTQYF; CDR3nt: TGTGCCAGCAGCCTCTTGGGGGGGGCCCCTAGCACAGATACGCAGTATTTT
len: 14; abundance: NA; j_gene: TRBJ2-7; d_gene: NA; v_gene: TRBV7-6; CDR3aa: CASSFPPSGYEQYF; CDR3nt: TGTGCCAGCAGCTTCCCGCCGTCAGGCTACGAGCAGTACTTC
len: 18; abundance: NA; j_gene: TRBJ2-6; d_gene: TRBD2; v_gene: TRBV19; CDR3aa: CASSSAGGRLSGANVLTF; CDR3nt: TGTGCCAGTAGCTCGGCGGGGGGACGCCTTTCTGGGGCCAACGTCCTGACTTTC
len: 16; abundance: NA; j_gene: TRBJ2-5; d_gene: NA; v_gene: TRBV9; CDR3aa: CASSVGVLEIKETQYF; CDR3nt: TGTGCCAGCAGCGTAGGAGTTTTAGAGATTAAAGAGACCCAGTACTTC
len: 12; abundance: NA; j_gene: TRBJ2-7; d_gene: NA; v_gene: TRBV30; CDR3aa: CAWSQTGYEQYF; CDR3nt: TGTGCCTGGAGTCAGACCGGGTACGAGCAGTACTTC
len: 18; abundance: few; j_gene: TRBJ2-1; d_gene: TRBD2; v_gene: TRBV27; CDR3aa: CASSFNSGRIASYNEQFF; CDR3nt: TGTGCCAGCAGTTTTAATAGCGGGAGGATCGCCTCCTACAATGAGCAGTTCTTC
len: 14; abundance: NA; j_gene: TRBJ1-1; d_gene: NA; v_gene: TRBV7-9; CDR3aa: CATTERVLNTEAFF; CDR3nt: TGTGCCACGACGGAGAGGGTGCTGAACACTGAAGCTTTCTTT